These 3 T cell receptor beta chains originate from one sample sequenced in a study of regulatory T cells in long-lasting Graves disease. The time point is: persistent/refractory GD, antithyroid drugs over 5 years with positive TRAb. Generation of the TCR library employed RNA extracted from PBMCs. Both iRepertoire HTBI primers and Arm-PCR of CDR3 regions were used to build the TCR beta libraries. TCRdb called the multiplex PCR reads again in MiXCR, with one record for every CDR3 protein. The sample holds approximately 690,000 distinct CDR3 sequences, about 30% seen once. Here the sequenced sample was peripheral blood mononuclear cells (PBMCs), taken when the disease was refractory, from a patient treated with antithyroid drugs. The receptors stem from a female donor with Graves disease.

This clonotype has a single count. V usage is TRBV6-1 and J usage is TRBJ2-7; D remains unclear. The germline gives CDR1 MNHNS, CDR2 SASEGT. Trimming cost V 6 bases and J 4 bases, with 16 bases left between them. The CDR3 sequence is 14 residues long. CDR3 sequence reads: CASSAGNRLYEQYF. Here the CDR3 DNA reads TGTGCCAGCAGCGCCGGAAATAGACTTTACGAGCAGTACTTC.

The chain has TRBV27 and TRBJ2-5; 11 bases align to TRBD2. V shed 5 bases and J 1 base; nucleotides not matched to a gene: 6. Germline values: CDR1 MNHEY, CDR2 SMNVEV (reference sequence). The length of the CDR3 is 16 residues. Here the CDR3 DNA reads TGTGCCAGCAGTGCGACAGGGACTAGCGGCCAAGAGACCCAGTACTTC. As protein: CASSATGTSGQETQYF.

The rearrangement joins TRBV2 to TRBJ1-3, with 7 nucleotides matching TRBD1. The V and J ends lost 6 bases and 0 bases, in that order; junction bases with no gene match: 8. Germline CDR1 and CDR2: SNHLY and FYNNEI. The CDR3 runs to 16 residues. The CDR3 reads CASSKGQTSSGNTIYF. The DNA of the CDR3 is TGTGCCAGCAGCAAGGGACAGACCTCCTCTGGAAACACCATATATTTT.